The 13 T cell receptor beta chains listed next were all sequenced from one sample in a study of T cell responses to AZD1222 COVID-19 vaccine. The repertoire was sequenced with immunoSEQ multiplex PCR; TCRdb's copy has only in-frame clones and lacks some. The profile covers some 150,000 clones, with around 88% appearing a single time and over 13% taken by the ten largest. The input for sequencing was peripheral blood, taken on day 0 of AZD1222 vaccination. These receptors were taken from an adult in good health.

The chain uses TRBV6-4 and TRBJ2-1; TRBD2 matches at 8 bases. Germline loops: CDR1 MRHNA, CDR2 SNTAGT. The CDR3 has 13 residues. Losses at the gene ends were 5 bases for V and 5 bases for J; bases not matched to a gene: 2. The CDR3 sequence: CASSYGGDNEQFF. The DNA of the CDR3 is TGTGCCAGCAGTTACGGGGGGGACAATGAGCAGTTCTTC.

This clone was recorded once. J is TRBJ1-1 and V is TRBV6-5, with a tentative D call TRBD1 (5 bases). This CDR3 has 14 amino acids. Germline loops: CDR1 MNHEY, CDR2 SVGAGI. V was shortened by 6 bases and J by 4 bases, with 15 bases between the two germline ends. As DNA, the CDR3 is TGTGCCAGCAGGCTCTTGGGGCAGGTCACTGAAGCTTTCTTT. Translation: CASRLLGQVTEAFF.

The J gene is TRBJ2-3, the V gene TRBV6-2 or TRBV6-3; possibly TRBD1 for D (6 bases). Germline CDR1 is MNHEY and CDR2 is SVGEGT. This CDR3 comprises 16 residues. Trimming stripped 4 bases from V and 0 bases from J, with 14 bases between. CDR3 sequence (DNA): TGTGCCAGCAGTTCGCTAGACAGGACCAGCACAGATACGCAGTATTTT. Protein product: CASSSLDRTSTDTQYF.

This clone is a singleton in its sample. The V and J genes are TRBV3-1 (or the pseudogene TRBV3-2) and TRBJ2-7; D call uncertain. The CDR3 has 13 amino acids. CDR1 and CDR2 (germline): LGHDT, YNNKEL (reference sequence). V was shortened by 6 bases and J by 2 bases, with 11 bases between the two germline ends. The CDR3 DNA sequence: TGTGCCAGCAGGGCGGCTTCGACCTACGAGCAGTACTTC. Residues: CASRAASTYEQYF.

The chain couples TRBV29-1 to TRBJ1-1; TRBD1 matches at 7 bases. Losses at the gene ends were 6 bases for V and 2 bases for J; bases not matched to a gene: 12. Germline lookup yields CDR1 SQVTM and CDR2 ANQGSEA. The CDR3 has 15 amino acids. The CDR3 spells CSVAPTTGANTEAFF. The CDR3 DNA is TGCAGCGTAGCACCTACCACAGGGGCTAACACTGAAGCTTTCTTT.

This clone was observed once. This sample also contains other DNA sequences that code for the same CDR3. The chain has TRBV18 and TRBJ1-4; 9 positions agree with TRBD1. The CDR3 has 15 residues. The junction had 1 base not matched to a gene; V was cut back by 0 bases and J by 5 bases. Per the germline V gene, CDR1 is KGHSH and CDR2 is LQKENI. The CDR3 DNA reads TGTGCCAGCTCACCACCGGGACAGGGAAATGAAAAACTGTTTTTT. It encodes CASSPPGQGNEKLFF.

The genes are TRBV15 and TRBJ1-2; 12 positions agree with TRBD1. The CDR3 is 16 residues long. With V trimmed by 1 base and J by 4 bases, 4 bases remained unmatched. CDR1 is LNHNV and CDR2 is YYDKDF in the germline V gene (reference sequence). CDR3 residues: CATSRGDRGPSYGYTF. The CDR3 coding sequence is TGTGCCACCAGCAGAGGGGACAGGGGGCCGAGCTATGGCTACACCTTC. Full variable domain (missing parts from reference TRBV15 and TRBJ1-2): DAMVIQNPRYQVTQFGKPVTLSCSQTLNHNVMYWYQQKSSQAPKLLFHYYDKDFNNEADTPDNFQSRRPNTSFCFLDIRSPGLGDTAMYLCATSRGDRGPSYGYTFGSGTRLTVV.

Here the CDR3 DNA reads TGTGCCAGCAGCCACCCCTGGACAGAGAATGGCTACACCTTC. Amino acids: CASSHPWTENGYTF. This rearrangement joins TRBV3-1 (or the pseudogene TRBV3-2) to TRBJ1-2; the D gene is possibly TRBD1 (6 bases). Deletions cut 3 bases from V and 6 bases from J, with 14 bases between. The CDR3 is made up of 14 amino acids. Germline V gives CDR1 LGHDT, CDR2 YNNKEL (reference sequence).

The V gene is TRBV5-4, the J gene TRBJ2-2; 8 bases match TRBD2. This CDR3 comprises 15 residues. The ends lost 4 bases at V and 0 bases at J; junction bases unmatched: 2. Germline CDR1 reads SGHNT; CDR2 reads YYREEE (reference sequence). The CDR3 loop is CASSHSGANTGELFF. As DNA, the CDR3 is TGTGCCAGCAGCCATAGCGGGGCGAACACCGGGGAGCTGTTTTTT.

The chain joins TRBV30 to TRBJ1-2; D not certain. Germline V gene sequence: CDR1 GTSNPN, CDR2 SVGIG (reference sequence). V shed 0 bases and J shed 8 bases, with 7 bases lying between them. The CDR3 loop spans 11 amino acids. The CDR3 bases are TGTGCCTGGAGTGTTGGTGGAGGCTACACCTTC. It codes for CAWSVGGGYTF. Full variable domain (outside the CDR3, taken from reference TRBV30 and TRBJ1-2): SQTIHQWPATLVQPVGSPLSLECTVEGTSNPNLYWYRQAAGRGLQLLFYSVGIGQISSEVPQNLSASRPQDRQFILSSKKLLLSDSGFYLCAWSVGGGYTFGSGTRLTVV.

The genes are TRBV4-3 and TRBJ1-2; unclear D gene. V was cut by 2 bases and J by 8 bases, with 12 bases left in between. CDR3 size: 13 residues. Germline assignment: CDR1 LGHNA and CDR2 YSLEER. CDR3 in amino acids: CASSQLSGGGYTF. In DNA form, the CDR3 reads TGCGCCAGCAGCCAACTTTCGGGAGGCGGCTACACCTTC.

In its sample, this clone was seen once. The chain joins TRBV10-3 to TRBJ1-3; D is ambiguous. CDR1 and CDR2 (germline): ENHRY, SYGVKD. The CDR3 spans 14 residues. The ends were cut back, 4 bases at V and 1 base at J, with 8 bases in the middle. The CDR3 sequence: CAISAESSGNTIYF. The CDR3 nucleotides are TGTGCCATCAGTGCTGAGTCATCTGGAAACACCATATATTTT.

V usage is TRBV28 and J usage is TRBJ1-4, with TRBD1 as a possible D gene (6 bases). The CDR3 is 16 residues long. Germline CDR1 and CDR2: MDHEN and SYDVKM. The V and J ends lost 4 bases and 8 bases respectively, with 20 bases between them. The CDR3 nucleotides are TGTGCCAGCAGTTGGGAGGCAACAGGGCCGAAGGAAAAACTGTTTTTT. Protein: CASSWEATGPKEKLFF.